This T cell receptor beta chain was captured in a study of blood T cell repertoires in COVID-19. Study in general: Samples taken during acute and convalescent COVID-19 were collected in the United States, Italy and Spain. T cells, B-cell-depleted T cells, or PBMCs supplied cDNA or gDNA.

Per the original methods: Quantification of nucleated cells was approximated via reference gene primer amplification. Clones were read by immunoSEQ multiplex PCR, and TCRdb kept only the in-frame ones, dropping some. V and J calls and clone size are as listed in that table; D and trimming were resolved from the DNA. This sample has under 400,000 clones, with roughly 90% found just once. Trimming removed 4 bases from V and 0 bases from J, with 16 bases in between. CDR1 is MGHRA and CDR2 is YSYEKL in the germline V gene. The CDR3 spans 16 residues. Patients from Seattle were sampled longitudinally, starting during active infection.

Sequenced material: peripheral blood. The TCR was taken from a woman aged 25 to 39 with COVID-19, enrolled during active disease. J is TRBJ2-7 and V is TRBV4-1; possibly TRBD2 for D (6 bases). CDR3 bases: TGCGCCAGCAGCCTCGGCCGGGAGCCGAGCTCCTACGAGCAGTACTTC. It codes for CASSLGREPSSYEQYF.